Here is one TCR beta chain with its context. TCRdb re-derived calls from the RT-PCR reads in MiXCR, one entry per CDR3 protein. The table includes 800,000 to 1,000,000 distinct CDR3 sequences, 18% detected once. This entry comes from a study of patients and donors after allogeneic stem cell transplantation. The CDR3 totals 15 residues. Trimming took 6 bases from V and 7 from J; bases not matched to a gene: 10. This chain links TRBV12-3 or TRBV12-4 with TRBJ1-2, with 11 bases lining up with TRBD1. The material sequenced was blood, either unsorted or a sorted T cell fraction (not recorded which). The sequence derives from a human donor who was either an allogeneic HSCT recipient or a stem cell or donor lymphocyte infusion donor (not recorded which). It is not recorded whose cells these are; they may come from a transplant donor. For the CDR3, the DNA is TGTGCCAGCAGGGGGACAGGGGGAAGAATCGGTGGCTACACCTTC. This encodes CASRGTGGRIGGYTF.